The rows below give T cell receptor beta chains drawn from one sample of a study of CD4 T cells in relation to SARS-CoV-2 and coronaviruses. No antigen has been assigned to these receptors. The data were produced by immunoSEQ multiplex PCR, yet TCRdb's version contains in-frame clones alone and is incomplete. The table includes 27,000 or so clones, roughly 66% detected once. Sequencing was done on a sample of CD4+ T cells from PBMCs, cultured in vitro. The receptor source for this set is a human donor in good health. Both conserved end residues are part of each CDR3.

cdr3_aa: CASSLTGTDTQYF
v_call: TRBV27
j_call: TRBJ2-3

cdr3_aa: CASSWNPSGSTGELFF
v_call: TRBV5-1
j_call: TRBJ2-2

cdr3_aa: CASSEMARSTRVPNEQFF
v_call: TRBV25-1
j_call: TRBJ2-1

cdr3_aa: CASSLAEETQYF
v_call: TRBV11-2
j_call: TRBJ2-5

cdr3_aa: CASSQEGKGTEAFF
v_call: TRBV3-1/TRBV3-2
j_call: TRBJ1-1

cdr3_aa: CASSMNSVGTDTQYF
v_call: TRBV19
j_call: TRBJ2-3

cdr3_aa: CASSPDGRNTIYF
v_call: TRBV3-1/TRBV3-2
j_call: TRBJ1-3

cdr3_aa: CASSAGTSGLNEQFF
v_call: TRBV5-1
j_call: TRBJ2-1

cdr3_aa: CASSQAAPNEQFF
v_call: TRBV3-1/TRBV3-2
j_call: TRBJ2-1

cdr3_aa: CASSYSRAGLNQETQYF
v_call: TRBV6-2/TRBV6-3
j_call: TRBJ2-5

cdr3_aa: CASSLEAGETQYF
v_call: TRBV5-1
j_call: TRBJ2-5

cdr3_aa: CASSIQGWEETQYF
v_call: TRBV19
j_call: TRBJ2-5

cdr3_aa: CASSPQIRDRSQETQYF
v_call: TRBV18
j_call: TRBJ2-5

cdr3_aa: CASSPRGRAIDEQYF
v_call: TRBV18
j_call: TRBJ2-7

cdr3_aa: CASSPERKTPKGNTEAFF
v_call: TRBV5-1
j_call: TRBJ1-1

cdr3_aa: CASSLMWGGTDTQYF
v_call: TRBV7-6
j_call: TRBJ2-3

cdr3_aa: CASSQGLRTGLRYEQYF
v_call: TRBV3-1/TRBV3-2
j_call: TRBJ2-7

cdr3_aa: CAWSGSTDTQYF
v_call: TRBV30
j_call: TRBJ2-3

cdr3_aa: CADPGQGNSNQPQHF
v_call: TRBV27
j_call: TRBJ1-5

cdr3_aa: CASSVGLAVIEQFF
v_call: TRBV9
j_call: TRBJ2-1

cdr3_aa: CASGASGSYEQYF
v_call: TRBV5-1
j_call: TRBJ2-7

cdr3_aa: CASEQGASGGAEKLFF
v_call: TRBV2
j_call: TRBJ1-4

cdr3_aa: CASSGGRLYGYTF
v_call: TRBV19
j_call: TRBJ1-2

cdr3_aa: CAISSGGDVTDTQYF
v_call: TRBV19
j_call: TRBJ2-3

cdr3_aa: CASSQDQGLAGVTDTQYF
v_call: TRBV4-3
j_call: TRBJ2-3

cdr3_aa: CASSIDPDRGLGYTF
v_call: TRBV9
j_call: TRBJ1-2

cdr3_aa: CASSWGEPQHF
v_call: TRBV6-6
j_call: TRBJ1-5

cdr3_aa: CASSMTQETQYF
v_call: TRBV19
j_call: TRBJ2-5

cdr3_aa: CASSLFASGGATGELFF
v_call: TRBV7-2
j_call: TRBJ2-2

cdr3_aa: CATSRDRWGGQPQHF
v_call: TRBV15
j_call: TRBJ1-5